The present T cell receptor (beta chain) was sequenced within a study of blood T cell repertoires in COVID-19. Trimming removed 4 bases from V and 5 bases from J, with 5 bases in between. The length of the CDR3 is 11 residues. Profiling relied on immunoSEQ multiplex PCR, and the TCRdb table lists in-frame clones only, not all of them. The sample has around 41,000 clones, about nine tenths seen once. The origin of this receptor is a woman older than 75 with active COVID-19. Material: peripheral blood. The rearrangement uses TRBV12-3 or TRBV12-4 and TRBJ2-5; the D is unclear. In DNA form, the CDR3 reads TGTGCCAGCAGTTCCGGGGAGACCCAGTACTTC. It yields the protein CASSSGETQYF.